What follows are 3 T cell receptor beta chains derived from one specimen sequenced in a study of blood T cell repertoires in COVID-19. TCRdb's copy holds only in-frame clones and misses some; the assay was immunoSEQ multiplex PCR. The repertoire consists of 200,000 to 300,000 clones, with over 75% occurring once and the leading ten covering under 2.5%. The specimen sequenced was peripheral blood. The receptor source for this set is a woman aged 45-65 years with acute or convalescent COVID-19.

This clone was seen only a few times. This chain uses TRBV2 with TRBJ2-1, with 11 bases matching TRBD2. The V segment lost 7 bases and the J segment 8 bases; nucleotides outside the gene matches: 4. This CDR3 contains 13 residues. CDR1 SNHLY and CDR2 FYNNEI come from the germline V gene. CDR3: CASITSGSYEQFF. CDR3 nucleotides: TGTGCCAGCATAACTAGCGGGAGCTATGAGCAGTTCTTC.

The V and J genes are TRBV5-1 and TRBJ2-7; 7 bases map to TRBD1. Germline loops: CDR1 SGHRS, CDR2 YFSETQ. V lost 0 bases and J lost 4; bases outside the gene matches: 1. CDR3 length: 13 residues. The CDR3 loop reads CASSLVQGYEQYF. In DNA, the CDR3 is TGCGCCAGCAGCTTGGTACAGGGGTACGAGCAGTACTTC.

The V gene is TRBV19, the J gene TRBJ1-5; D not resolved. Trimming cost V 5 bases and J 0 bases, with 8 bases left between them. The CDR3 spans 14 residues. Germline-derived CDR1 and CDR2 are LNHDA and SQIVND (reference sequence). The CDR3 spells CASSPRFSNQPQHF. The CDR3 DNA follows: TGTGCCAGTAGTCCACGGTTTAGCAATCAGCCCCAGCATTTT.